This T cell receptor beta chain was sequenced in a study of cytomegalovirus exposure and HLA in healthy donors. In the case of this clone: Antigen specificity is unknown.

Overall study findings and caveats: Across donors, sequencing depth was assumed by presence/absence analyses to be roughly uniform. Based on reports, TCR beta sequences accurately predicted HLA-A and HLA-B alleles for most subjects.

PCR primers comprised 60 Vbeta and 13 Jbeta primers. Sequencing was performed with immunoSEQ multiplex PCR; in TCRdb, only in-frame clones are kept and a portion is missing. The data contain some 90,000 clones, nearly 80% of them seen just once; the ten biggest clones take up roughly 5.5%. Losses at the gene ends were 6 bases for V and 8 bases for J; bases not matched to a gene: 11. From germline, CDR1 is SQVTM and CDR2 ANQGSEA. The CDR3 is 13 residues long. Sample: PBMCs. This TCR was sampled from a female donor in good health and CMV-seronegative. This sequence joins TRBV29-1 and TRBJ2-5; TRBD2 agrees at 8 bases. The CDR3 loop is CSVRGGPAETQYF. The CDR3 DNA reads TGCAGCGTCCGGGGGGGCCCCGCGGAAACCCAGTACTTC.